Shown below are 8 T cell receptor beta chains from a single sample sequenced in a study of T cell responses to AZD1222 COVID-19 vaccine. Some clones are missing from TCRdb's copy, which holds only in-frame ones; the method was immunoSEQ multiplex PCR. The sample shows approximately 50,000 clones, more than 80% of them seen only once. The sample here was peripheral blood, taken on day 0 of MenACWY control vaccination. The receptors were gathered from an adult in good health.

CDR3 bases: TGCGCCAGCAGCCAAGACAGGGCCAATCAGCCCCAGCATTTT. As protein: CASSQDRANQPQHF. This rearrangement joins TRBV4-3 to TRBJ1-5; maybe TRBD1 (5 bases). The CDR3 loop spans 14 amino acids. Germline CDR1 is LGHNA and CDR2 is YSLEER. The V end was cut by 0 bases, the J end by 3 bases, with 6 bases between.

The gene calls are TRBV4-3 and TRBJ2-5, with 10 bases identical to TRBD2. The ends lost 2 bases at V and 5 bases at J; junction bases unmatched: 2. Germline loops: CDR1 LGHNA, CDR2 YSLEER. The CDR3 sequence is 14 residues long. This chain's CDR3 is CASSQQAGGETQYF. The CDR3 DNA sequence: TGCGCCAGCAGCCAACAAGCGGGAGGGGAGACCCAGTACTTC.

This clone was observed a few times. CDR3 in amino acids: CASSLVSGTGREQYF. The DNA for the CDR3 is TGTGCCAGCAGCTTAGTCTCCGGGACAGGGCGCGAGCAGTACTTC. The chain links TRBV7-8 to TRBJ2-7; TRBD1 matches 9 bases. Germline CDR1 SGHVS, CDR2 FQNEAQ. The CDR3 has 15 residues. V lost 1 base, J lost 6 bases, and 7 bases stayed unmatched.

The chain couples TRBV6-2 or TRBV6-3 to TRBJ2-6; no clear D gene. This CDR3 contains 14 residues. V shed 5 bases and J shed 0 bases, with 5 bases lying between them. CDR1 is MNHEY, CDR2 SVGEGT, per germline. Here the CDR3 DNA reads TGTGCCAGCAGTGACAACTCTGGGGCCAACGTCCTGACTTTC. Its translation is CASSDNSGANVLTF.

This rearrangement joins TRBV28 to TRBJ2-5, with TRBD2 identical over 7 bases. V lost 7 bases and J lost 4; bases outside the gene matches: 12. The CDR3 consists of 15 residues. Germline assignment: CDR1 MDHEN and CDR2 SYDVKM. CDR3 in DNA: TGTGCCAGCAATCCGGCAGGGAGGGTGCGAGAGACCCAGTACTTC. Translated, it gives CASNPAGRVRETQYF.

V usage is TRBV9 and J usage is TRBJ1-3; no clear D gene. Trimming left V 2 bases short and J 0 bases short, with 3 bases between. The V gene's germline CDR1 is SGDLS and CDR2 YYNGEE. The CDR3 runs to 13 residues. The CDR3 region has the DNA TGTGCCAGCAGCGTTGGCTCTGGAAACACCATATATTTT. As protein: CASSVGSGNTIYF.

This clone came up once. This chain joins TRBV19 and TRBJ2-5; D unresolved. The germline gives CDR1 LNHDA, CDR2 SQIVND (reference sequence). CDR3 size: 11 residues. The germline V and J ends were trimmed by 10 bases and 4 bases, with 10 bases remaining between them. Written as DNA, the CDR3 is TGTGCCACCTCCTCCGGAGAGACCCAGTACTTC. It specifies CATSSGETQYF.

The V and J genes are TRBV30 and TRBJ2-7; TRBD1 agrees at 7 bases. The V and J ends lost 4 bases and 1 base, in that order; junction bases with no gene match: 10. This CDR3 contains 15 residues. From germline, CDR1 is GTSNPN and CDR2 SVGIG (reference sequence). The CDR3 is CAWIKTGAGSYEQYF. CDR3 bases: TGTGCCTGGATCAAAACAGGGGCCGGATCCTACGAGCAGTACTTC.